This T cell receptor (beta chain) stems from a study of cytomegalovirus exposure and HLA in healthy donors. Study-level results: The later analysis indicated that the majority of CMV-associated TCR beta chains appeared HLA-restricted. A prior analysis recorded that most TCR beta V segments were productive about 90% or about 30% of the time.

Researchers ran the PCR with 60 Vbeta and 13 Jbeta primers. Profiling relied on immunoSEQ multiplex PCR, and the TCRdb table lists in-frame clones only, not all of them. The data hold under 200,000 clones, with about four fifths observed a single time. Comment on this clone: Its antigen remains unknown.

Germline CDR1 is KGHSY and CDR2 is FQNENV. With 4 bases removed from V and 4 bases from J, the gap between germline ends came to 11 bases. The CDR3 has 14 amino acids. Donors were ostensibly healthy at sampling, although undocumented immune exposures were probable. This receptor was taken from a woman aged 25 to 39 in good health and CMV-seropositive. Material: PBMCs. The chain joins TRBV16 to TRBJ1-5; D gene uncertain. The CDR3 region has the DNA TGTGCCAGCAGCCCCCGGTCTCAAAATCAGCCCCAGCATTTT. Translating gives CASSPRSQNQPQHF. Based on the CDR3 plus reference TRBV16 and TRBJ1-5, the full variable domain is GEEVAQTPKHLVRGEGQKAKLYCAPIKGHSYVFWYQQVLKNEFKFLISFQNENVFDETGMPKERFSAKCLPNSPCSLEIQATKLEDSAVYFCASSPRSQNQPQHFGDGTRLSIL.